The 9 T cell receptor beta chains reported below all come from one sample, sequenced in a study of blood T cells in healthy people across ages. Combining a sample-barcoded 5' primer with a J-beta primer mix, a second PCR ran for 7 to 11 cycles. TCRdb processed the 5' RACE reads anew with MiXCR; each CDR3 protein has one entry. The repertoire has roughly 1.5 million distinct CDR3 sequences, roughly 43% of them found once; the top ten carry just over 4%. Material: blood. The receptor source for this set is a woman aged 18-30 years in good health.

This clonotype was seen only a few times. The chain uses TRBV7-2 and TRBJ2-3, with a possible D match to TRBD2 (5 bases). The V gene lost 2 bases and the J gene lost 4 bases, with 10 bases spanning the gap. The germline V gene encodes CDR1 SGHTA and CDR2 FQGNSA. This CDR3 comprises 14 residues. The CDR3, as DNA: TGTGCCAGCAGCTTATTTGGGAGCGCAGATACGCAGTATTTT. The encoded protein is CASSLFGSADTQYF.

V usage is TRBV6-6 and J usage is TRBJ1-5; D gene ambiguous. CDR3 length: 13 amino acids. Trimming removed 8 bases at V and 6 bases at J, with 14 bases between. Germline V gene sequence: CDR1 MNHNY, CDR2 SVGAGI (reference sequence). CDR3 amino acids: CASVKVQSQPQHF. CDR3 sequence (DNA): TGTGCCAGCGTCAAGGTACAGTCTCAGCCCCAGCATTTT.

The genes are TRBV6-2 or TRBV6-3 and TRBJ2-1, with D unresolved. The CDR3 extends over 13 amino acids. Per germline, CDR1 MNHEY and CDR2 SVGEGT. Trimming took off 5 bases at V and 9 bases at J, with 14 bases between the two ends. The CDR3 here is CASSVDGLSEQFF. Here the CDR3 DNA reads TGTGCCAGCAGTGTTGACGGGCTGAGTGAGCAGTTCTTC.

The V and J genes are TRBV6-2 or TRBV6-3 and TRBJ2-1, with D perhaps TRBD2 (5 bases). The CDR3 is 14 residues long. The ends were cut back, 7 bases at V and 1 base at J, with 11 bases in the middle. Germline V lookup: CDR1 MNHEY, CDR2 SVGEGT. The CDR3 DNA reads TGTGCCAGCACATCTCGGGGTTCCTACAATGAGCAGTTCTTC. Amino acids: CASTSRGSYNEQFF.

The chain joins TRBV28 to TRBJ2-7; D unresolved. This CDR3 contains 14 residues. V was cut by 8 bases and J by 2 bases, with 16 bases left in between. The germline gives CDR1 MDHEN, CDR2 SYDVKM. For the CDR3, the DNA is TGTGCCAGCGCCGGCGCACCGCGAACCTACGAGCAGTACTTC. Amino acid sequence: CASAGAPRTYEQYF.

This chain connects TRBV19 to TRBJ2-7, with 8 positions matching TRBD1. This CDR3 has 13 residues. The germline V gene encodes CDR1 LNHDA and CDR2 SQIVND (reference sequence). Here the CDR3 DNA reads TGTGCTACCGGACAGGGATTCTCCTACGAGCAGTACTTC. It encodes CATGQGFSYEQYF.

The CDR3 nucleotides are TGTGCCAGCCGAAGGGGGTGGGCGCAGTATTTT. This codes for CASRRGWAQYF. The chain is built from TRBV6-5 and TRBJ2-3; D possibly corresponds to TRBD1 (6 bases). Germline CDR1 and CDR2: MNHEY and SVGAGI. Trimming cost V 8 bases and J 10 bases, with 13 bases left between them. The CDR3 has 11 amino acids.

This sequence joins TRBV7-9 and TRBJ2-5, with D unresolved. The DNA matches TRBJ2-7 better at its end, which makes the J call doubtful. Germline assignment: CDR1 SEHNR and CDR2 FQNEAQ (reference sequence). This CDR3 comprises 13 residues. The CDR3 region has the DNA TGTGCCAGCAGCTACTCCCTTCACTACGAGCAGTACTTC. It encodes CASSYSLHYEQYF.

This clonotype was found many times. The V and J genes are TRBV6-5 and TRBJ2-7; the D gene is possibly TRBD2 (6 bases). Germline V CDR1 and CDR2: MNHEY, SVGAGI. The CDR3 is made up of 15 amino acids. V was cut by 4 bases and J by 4 bases, with 17 bases left in between. The CDR3 spells CASSSLGSGEYEQYF. The DNA of the CDR3 is TGTGCCAGCAGTTCCCTGGGTAGCGGAGAATACGAGCAGTACTTC.